A selection of T cell receptor beta chains follows, all from one sample in a study of cytomegalovirus exposure and HLA in healthy donors. Data came from immunoSEQ multiplex PCR; TCRdb stores just in-frame clones and leaves some out. The table records 100,000 to 150,000 clones, approximately 95% of them present only once. The specimen sequenced was PBMCs. All receptors come from a man between 18 and 35 years old in good health and CMV-seronegative. Both conserved end residues are part of each CDR3. A D gene is named only where the DNA matches it firmly. The size of a clone is reported for some rows only, either as once, few or many, or as a class for expanded clones.

NA,TRBV6-1,TRBJ2-7,once,TGTGCCAGCAGTGCGCTGGGGGCCTCCTACGAGCAGTACTTC,CASSALGASYEQYF
NA,TRBV5-5,TRBJ2-2,NA,TGTGCCAGCAGCTTGGAGGGCGGGACGAACACCGGGGAGCTGTTTTTT,CASSLEGGTNTGELFF
NA,TRBV9,TRBJ2-7,NA,TGTGCCAGCAGCAATGGGGGACACCCGACCTTC,CASSNGGHPTF
NA,TRBV5-4,TRBJ1-2,NA,TGTGCCAGCAGCTTGCCAACTAACTATGGCTACACCTTC,CASSLPTNYGYTF
NA,TRBV6-6,TRBJ1-2,NA,TGTGCCAGCAACTACCGGGAGACCCGCTATGGCTACACCTTC,CASNYRETRYGYTF
NA,TRBV7-9,TRBJ1-4,NA,TGTGCCAGCAGCTTAGGTTGGGCATTGCGAGAAAAACTGTTTTTT,CASSLGWALREKLFF
TRBD2,TRBV10-3,TRBJ2-7,NA,TGTGCCATCAGTCCACGACCCGGGACTAGCTCCTACGAGCAGTACTTC,CAISPRPGTSSYEQYF
NA,TRBV4-3,TRBJ2-7,NA,TGCGCCAGCAGCCAAGGGTCTGGGGCCTCCTACGAGCAGTACTTC,CASSQGSGASYEQYF
TRBD1,TRBV6-5,TRBJ1-5,once,TGTGCCAGCAGTTCACAGGACAGGGAATTATGGCCCCAGCATTTT,CASSSQDRELWPQHF
NA,TRBV15,TRBJ2-7,NA,TGTGCCACCAGCAGAGACGTCGGCAGGGTGGACGAGCAGTACTTC,CATSRDVGRVDEQYF
NA,TRBV5-4,TRBJ1-2,NA,TGTGCCAGCAGCCAGGAGAGGAGGGACCCCAACTATGGCTACACCTTC,CASSQERRDPNYGYTF
TRBD1,TRBV5-1,TRBJ2-1,NA,TGCGCCAGCAGCCGGGGACAGGGTTACAATGAGCAGTTCTTC,CASSRGQGYNEQFF
TRBD1,TRBV11-2,TRBJ2-3,NA,TGTGCCAGCAGCTTAACAGGGGGCTTAGGCACAGATACGCAGTATTTT,CASSLTGGLGTDTQYF
NA,TRBV18,TRBJ1-4,NA,TGTGCCAGCTCACAAGGACAGTCTAATGAAAAACTGTTTTTT,CASSQGQSNEKLFF
NA,TRBV4-2,TRBJ2-5,NA,TGTGCCAGCAGCCAAGATTGGACACCCGAAGAGACCCAGTACTTC,CASSQDWTPEETQYF
TRBD1,TRBV6-1,TRBJ2-5,NA,TGTGCCAGCAGAGACCTAAGGACAGGGATAGAGACCCAGTACTTC,CASRDLRTGIETQYF
NA,TRBV30,TRBJ1-2,NA,TGTGCCTGGAGCTTTGAAGGGGCGGGAGGCTACACCTTC,CAWSFEGAGGYTF
NA,TRBV5-6,TRBJ2-1,NA,TGTGCCAGCAGCTTGGGCTGGCAGGGTAACTACAATGAGCAGTTCTTC,CASSLGWQGNYNEQFF
NA,TRBV19,TRBJ1-1,NA,TGTGCCAGTAGTCCCATGGCGTCGGGCACTGAAGCTTTCTTT,CASSPMASGTEAFF
NA,TRBV5-1,TRBJ1-1,NA,TGCGCCAGCAAGGCCCAACAGGCTTTGAACACTGAAGCTTTCTTT,CASKAQQALNTEAFF
TRBD2,TRBV4-3,TRBJ2-7,NA,TGCGCCAGCAGCCAAGAGGCGGTGGCGGGGACTAGCGGGACCGGAGCCTACGAGCAGTACTTC,CASSQEAVAGTSGTGAYEQYF
TRBD2,TRBV6-7,TRBJ2-1,NA,TGTGCCAGCGTCGGCGAAACGCGTCTAGCGGAGGACAATGAGCAGTTCTTC,CASVGETRLAEDNEQFF
NA,TRBV15,TRBJ2-1,NA,TGTGCCACCAGCGGACCCTTTTTGACTAGCTACAATGAGCAGTTCTTC,CATSGPFLTSYNEQFF
TRBD2,TRBV15,TRBJ2-3,NA,TGTGCCACCAGCAGAGATTTCGGGACTAGCGGGAGATATACGCAGTATTTT,CATSRDFGTSGRYTQYF
NA,TRBV27,TRBJ2-2,NA,TGTGCCAGCAGTTTCATCCCCCCTGGCCCCGGGGAGCTGTTTTTT,CASSFIPPGPGELFF
NA,TRBV6-1,TRBJ2-7,NA,TGTGCCAGCAGTGAAAGTAGGGGCGAGCAGTACTTC,CASSESRGEQYF
TRBD1,TRBV30,TRBJ1-4,few,TGTGCCTGGGACAAGGGGGCGATGAATGAAAAACTGTTTTTT,CAWDKGAMNEKLFF
NA,TRBV29-1,TRBJ2-1,NA,TGCAGCGTTGAGGATGTGGACTACTACAATGAGCAGTTCTTC,CSVEDVDYYNEQFF
TRBD2,TRBV27,TRBJ2-1,NA,TGTGCCAGCAGTTTAAGCAGACTAGCGGGGTACAATGAGCAGTTCTTC,CASSLSRLAGYNEQFF
TRBD1,TRBV7-3,TRBJ1-1,NA,TGTGCCAGCAGCTTACAGGGGGCTACCACTGAAGCTTTCTTT,CASSLQGATTEAFF
NA,TRBV29-1,TRBJ2-2,NA,TGCAGCGTTGACCTCCTCACCGGGGAGCTGTTTTTT,CSVDLLTGELFF
NA,TRBV6-6,TRBJ2-1,NA,TGTGCCAGCAGTTACTCGATCGACAGCCCAAATGAGCAGTTCTTC,CASSYSIDSPNEQFF
TRBD2,TRBV5-1,TRBJ2-3,NA,TGCGCCAGCCAGACGGGAGGAGGACCTAGCACAGATACGCAGTATTTT,CASQTGGGPSTDTQYF
TRBD1,TRBV10-2,TRBJ1-2,NA,TGCGCCAGCACCGCGGACAGGGGCGGCTACACCTTC,CASTADRGGYTF